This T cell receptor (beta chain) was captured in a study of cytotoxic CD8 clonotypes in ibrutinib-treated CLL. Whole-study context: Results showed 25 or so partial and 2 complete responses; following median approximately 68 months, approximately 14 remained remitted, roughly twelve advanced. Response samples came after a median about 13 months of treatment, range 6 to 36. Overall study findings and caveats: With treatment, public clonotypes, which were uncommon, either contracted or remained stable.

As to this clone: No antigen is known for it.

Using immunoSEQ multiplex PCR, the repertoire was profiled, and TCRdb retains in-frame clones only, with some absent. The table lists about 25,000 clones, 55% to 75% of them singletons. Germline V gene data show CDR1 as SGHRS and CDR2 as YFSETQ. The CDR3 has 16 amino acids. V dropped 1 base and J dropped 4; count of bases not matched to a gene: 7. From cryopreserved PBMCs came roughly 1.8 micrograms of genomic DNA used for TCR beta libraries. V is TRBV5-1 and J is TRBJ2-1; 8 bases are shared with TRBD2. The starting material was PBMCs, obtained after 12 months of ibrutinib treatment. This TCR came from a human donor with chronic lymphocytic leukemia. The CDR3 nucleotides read TGCGCCAGCAGCTTGCCGGCTAGCGGGCTTTACAATGAGCAGTTCTTC. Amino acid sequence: CASSLPASGLYNEQFF.